This T cell receptor (beta chain) was documented in a study of blood T cell repertoires in COVID-19. Study background: The study drew acute and convalescent COVID-19 samples from the United States, Italy and Spain. The analysed material was cDNA or gDNA that came from T cells, B-cell-depleted T cells, or PBMCs.

Here immunoSEQ multiplex PCR was the method, and the copy in TCRdb shows in-frame clones only, minus some. The sample consists of over 200,000 clones, 75% to 85% of them appearing once. The germline V and J ends were trimmed by 5 bases and 1 base, with 8 bases remaining between them. Germline CDR1 is SGHAT and CDR2 is FQNNGV. The CDR3 totals 13 residues. In Cohort 3, a recovered donor had either two negative PCRs, clearance, or symptom resolution. The rearrangement uses TRBV11-2 and TRBJ1-1; perhaps TRBD1 as D (5 bases). This receptor was identified in a man in his forties who had recovered from COVID-19. The sequencing sample was made of PBMCs or T cells enriched from blood (not recorded which). CDR3 bases: TGTGCCAGCAGCCGGACACCGAACACTGAAGCTTTCTTT. It specifies CASSRTPNTEAFF.